The source of this TCR beta chain is a study of blood T cell repertoires in COVID-19. Study-level information: The samples span acute and convalescent COVID-19 from the United States, Italy and Spain.

CDR1 and CDR2 (germline): SGHNT, YENEEA. The CDR3 is 15 amino acids. The V end was cut by 1 base, the J end by 1 base, with 10 bases between. Clones were read by immunoSEQ multiplex PCR, and TCRdb kept only the in-frame ones, dropping some. The sample holds about 70,000 clones; about 86% are singletons and the top ten take about 4.2%. The chain recombines TRBV11-3 with TRBJ2-5, with D uncertain. This clonotype was sampled from a man aged 65 to 79 with active COVID-19. Specimen: peripheral blood. CDR3 sequence (DNA): TGTGCCAGCAGCTTAGGGGCAGCCCTCCAAGAGACCCAGTACTTC. Amino acid sequence: CASSLGAALQETQYF.